Listed here are 29 T cell receptor beta chains from one sample, sequenced in a study of shared T cell receptors in the human thymus. The method was immunoSEQ multiplex PCR; TCRdb's version includes in-frame clones alone and lacks a portion of them. The sample includes about 710,000 clones, about 89% of them seen just once. These same records also appear under a second study, on human thymus T cells.

Source material: thymocytes. All receptors derive from a boy younger than two with a congenital heart defect.

The rearrangement joins TRBV9 to TRBJ2-4; D remains unclear. Trimming removed 4 bases at V and 8 bases at J, with 7 bases between. The CDR3 runs 11 residues. Germline V CDR1 and CDR2: SGDLS, YYNGEE. CDR3 DNA: TGTGCCAGCAGCTCGGGTTACATTCAGTACTTC. Its translation: CASSSGYIQYF. The full variable domain, its missing parts supplied by reference TRBV9 and TRBJ2-4, is DSGVTQTPKHLITATGQRVTLRCSPRSGDLSVYWYQQSLDQGLQFLIQYYNGEERAKGNILERFSAQQFPDLHSELNLSSLELGDSALYFCASSSGYIQYFGAGTRLSVL.

V and J are TRBV9 and TRBJ2-1; TRBD1 matches at 8 bases. This CDR3 region has 16 residues. From germline, CDR1 is SGDLS and CDR2 YYNGEE. V trimming: 1 base; J trimming: 7 bases; junction bases outside the gene matches: 10. The CDR3: CASSVKGTGGSNEQFF. In DNA, the CDR3 is TGTGCCAGCAGCGTAAAAGGGACAGGCGGTTCTAATGAGCAGTTCTTC. Variable domain in full (rest from reference TRBV9 and TRBJ2-1): DSGVTQTPKHLITATGQRVTLRCSPRSGDLSVYWYQQSLDQGLQFLIQYYNGEERAKGNILERFSAQQFPDLHSELNLSSLELGDSALYFCASSVKGTGGSNEQFFGPGTRLTVL.

The V gene is TRBV30, the J gene TRBJ2-2, with a possible D match to TRBD2 (6 bases). The CDR3 consists of 17 residues. In germline, CDR1 is GTSNPN, CDR2 SVGIG (reference sequence). V lost 0 bases and J lost 4, with 18 bases in between. CDR3 sequence: CAWSVLGPGTVTGELFF. DNA of the CDR3: TGTGCCTGGAGTGTACTGGGTCCGGGGACTGTCACCGGGGAGCTGTTTTTT.

The chain joins TRBV18 to TRBJ1-1; 12 bases align to TRBD1. The CDR3 contains 16 residues. The junction had 5 bases not matched to a gene; V was cut back by 0 bases and J by 6 bases. The germline gives CDR1 KGHSH, CDR2 LQKENI. DNA of the CDR3: TGTGCCAGCTCACCACCGGGGACAGGGGGCTTCGCTGAAGCTTTCTTT. The encoded protein is CASSPPGTGGFAEAFF.

V gene TRBV28 combines with J gene TRBJ2-3; unclear D gene. Trimming pared 6 bases from V and 6 bases from J, leaving 19 bases between. The CDR3 totals 15 residues. Per the germline V gene, CDR1 is MDHEN and CDR2 is SYDVKM. The DNA of the CDR3 is TGTGCCAGCAGACCGAAATGGAGTGGCGGCGATACGCAGTATTTT. Amino acids: CASRPKWSGGDTQYF.

The chain has TRBV5-1 and TRBJ2-5, with 14 bases aligning to TRBD2. V dropped 2 bases and J dropped 1; count of bases not matched to a gene: 1. Per germline, CDR1 SGHRS and CDR2 YFSETQ. The CDR3 contains 16 residues. CDR3 DNA: TGCGCCAGCAGCTTCGGGACTAGCGGGGGCCAAGAGACCCAGTACTTC. Translated, it gives CASSFGTSGGQETQYF.

V is TRBV28 and J is TRBJ1-2; TRBD1 aligns across 10 bases. The CDR3 sequence is 15 residues long. V lost 3 bases to trimming and J lost 2 bases; unmatched junction nucleotides: 3. Per germline, CDR1 MDHEN and CDR2 SYDVKM. The CDR3: CASSFPGQGNYGYTF. CDR3 sequence (DNA): TGTGCCAGCAGTTTCCCGGGACAGGGGAACTATGGCTACACCTTC.

V and J are TRBV7-2 and TRBJ2-1; 7 nucleotides agree with TRBD2. V lost 5 bases, J lost 10 bases, and 11 bases stayed unmatched. The CDR3 is 14 residues long. Germline assignment: CDR1 SGHTA and CDR2 FQGNSA. Here the CDR3 reads CASSPRPRGVEQFF. CDR3 DNA sequence: TGTGCCAGCAGCCCCCGGCCACGGGGGGTCGAGCAGTTCTTC. Variable domain in full (rest from reference TRBV7-2 and TRBJ2-1): GAGVSQSPSNKVTEKGKDVELRCDPISGHTALYWYRQSLGQGLEFLIYFQGNSAPDKSGLPSDRFSAERTGGSVSTLTIQRTQQEDSAVYLCASSPRPRGVEQFFGPGTRLTVL.

The V gene is TRBV2, the J gene TRBJ2-5; tentative D call: TRBD2 (6 bases). This CDR3 spans 14 amino acids. Germline V gene lookup returns CDR1 SNHLY and CDR2 FYNNEI. Trimming cost V 8 bases and J 5 bases, with 18 bases left between them. Here the CDR3 DNA reads TGTGCCAGCCGCCGAGCGGGCGCAGGGGAGACCCAGTACTTC. Its protein is CASRRAGAGETQYF.

This sequence joins TRBV5-1 and TRBJ1-1; TRBD1 might be the D (6 bases). Per the germline V gene, CDR1 is SGHRS and CDR2 is YFSETQ. Trimming pared 2 bases from V and 5 bases from J, leaving 22 bases between. This CDR3 has 17 residues. The CDR3 sequence is CASSFGENRDYETEAFF. DNA for the CDR3: TGCGCCAGCAGCTTTGGGGAGAACAGGGATTATGAGACTGAAGCTTTCTTT.

The chain recombines TRBV5-1 with TRBJ2-5; 13 bases are shared with TRBD2. The J segment lost 5 bases and the V segment lost 3 bases, leaving 10 bases of the junction unmatched. CDR3 length: 17 amino acids. Germline CDR1 and CDR2: SGHRS and YFSETQ. CDR3 coding DNA: TGCGCCAGCAGCTCACTAGCGGGAGGGCCTTTGGGGGAGACCCAGTACTTC. This codes for CASSSLAGGPLGETQYF.

The J gene is TRBJ2-5, the V gene TRBV5-4; D is possibly TRBD2 (5 bases). CDR1 and CDR2 from the germline V gene are SGHNT and YYREEE (reference sequence). Trimming removed 7 bases from V and 2 bases from J, with 21 bases in between. There are 16 residues in the CDR3. The CDR3 nucleotides are TGTGCCAGCCGGGTGGGCCGAATATCGGGGCAAGAGACCCAGTACTTC. It encodes CASRVGRISGQETQYF.

The chain combines TRBV5-5 with TRBJ1-6, with TRBD1 as a possible D gene (6 bases). The V end was cut by 1 base, the J end by 12 bases, with 14 bases between. From germline, CDR1 is SGHKS and CDR2 YYEKEE (reference sequence). CDR3 size: 14 residues. The CDR3: CASSLCGGAEPLHF. CDR3 DNA: TGTGCCAGCAGCTTGTGCGGGGGCGCCGAACCCCTCCACTTT.

Worth noting for this clone: The same CDR3 also results from other DNA sequences found in this sample. This rearrangement joins TRBV25-1 to TRBJ2-7; D might be TRBD2 (5 bases). Trimming took 1 base from V and 1 from J, leaving 5 bases between them. The CDR3 extends over 13 amino acids. Germline assignment: CDR1 MGHDK and CDR2 SYGVNS. The CDR3 coding sequence is TGTGCCAGCAGTGAATCGGGGTCCTACGAGCAGTACTTC. It yields the protein CASSESGSYEQYF.

The chain carries TRBV6-1 and TRBJ2-2; TRBD1 matches at 9 bases. J gave up 4 bases and V 6 bases, and 3 bases lay outside the gene matches. Germline CDR1 is MNHNS and CDR2 is SASEGT. This CDR3 has 14 amino acids. This chain's CDR3 is CASRGTGTTGELFF. The CDR3 DNA is TGTGCCAGCAGGGGGACAGGGACCACCGGGGAGCTGTTTTTT.

The chain employs TRBV6-5 and TRBJ2-1; TRBD1 agrees at 7 bases. J gave up 0 bases and V 5 bases, and 4 bases lay outside the gene matches. Germline lookup yields CDR1 MNHEY and CDR2 SVGAGI. CDR3 length: 15 residues. In DNA form, the CDR3 reads TGTGCCAGCAGTAGGACAGGCCTCTCCTACAATGAGCAGTTCTTC. Protein sequence: CASSRTGLSYNEQFF.

V and J are TRBV27 and TRBJ2-2; D is uncertain. Between the trimmed V and J ends, which lost 6 bases and 6 bases, there was a span of 8 bases. Germline loops: CDR1 MNHEY, CDR2 SMNVEV (reference sequence). CDR3 length: 12 residues. In DNA form, the CDR3 reads TGTGCCAGCAGCCCTAGGCCCGGGGAGCTGTTTTTT. Translated, it gives CASSPRPGELFF.

This rearrangement joins TRBV28 to TRBJ2-7; 8 nucleotides match TRBD2. CDR1 and CDR2 from the germline V gene are MDHEN and SYDVKM. This CDR3 is 18 amino acids long. With 3 bases clipped from V and 5 bases from J, the junction kept 18 bases outside the gene matches. CDR3: CASSFRGVSGNCLNEQYF. CDR3 in DNA: TGTGCCAGCAGTTTTAGGGGGGTTAGCGGGAATTGTCTGAACGAGCAGTACTTC.

The J gene is TRBJ1-3, the V gene TRBV11-2, with 9 bases aligning to TRBD1. This CDR3 spans 16 amino acids. With V trimmed by 4 bases and J by 2 bases, 6 bases remained unmatched. Germline lookup yields CDR1 SGHAT and CDR2 FQNNGV. CDR3 in DNA: TGTGCCAGCAGCTCCCCCGGGACAGGGACTGGAAACACCATATATTTT. Protein: CASSSPGTGTGNTIYF.

This chain uses TRBV29-1 with TRBJ2-1; D possibly corresponds to TRBD1 (6 bases). The CDR3 has 13 amino acids. Between the trimmed V and J ends, which lost 4 bases and 3 bases, there was a span of 10 bases. Per germline, CDR1 SQVTM and CDR2 ANQGSEA. CDR3 loop: CSVGTVLYNEQFF. The DNA of the CDR3 is TGCAGCGTTGGGACAGTCCTCTACAATGAGCAGTTCTTC.

The chain carries TRBV5-6 and TRBJ2-2; 7 bases align to TRBD1. The trim removed 1 base at V and 7 bases at J, leaving 13 bases unmatched. CDR3 length: 17 residues. Germline loops: CDR1 SGHDT, CDR2 YYEEEE. The CDR3 reads CASSLPGDRAGGGELFF. DNA for the CDR3: TGTGCCAGCAGCTTGCCCGGAGACAGGGCTGGCGGCGGGGAGCTGTTTTTT.

This sequence joins TRBV27 and TRBJ1-2, with TRBD1 matching over 11 bases. V gave up 6 bases and J gave up 4 bases; unmatched junction bases: 7. In germline, CDR1 is MNHEY, CDR2 SMNVEV (reference sequence). The CDR3 has 15 amino acids. The CDR3 nucleotides are TGTGCCAGCAGCGATCTGGACAGGGGGCTCTATGGCTACACCTTC. It specifies CASSDLDRGLYGYTF.

This clone was seen only once. At the DNA level, this CDR3 is encoded by other sequences in the same sample as well. The rearrangement joins TRBV20-1 to TRBJ1-1, with a tentative D call TRBD1 (5 bases). Germline V gene sequence: CDR1 DFQATT, CDR2 SNEGSKA (reference sequence). V lost 4 bases, J lost 4 bases, and 7 bases lay in between. The CDR3 consists of 11 residues. In nucleotides, the CDR3 is TGCAGTGCTACCGGGGGCACTGAAGCTTTCTTT. Its protein product is CSATGGTEAFF.

Only a few counts were recorded for this clone. The chain couples TRBV7-2 to TRBJ2-7; D may be TRBD2 (6 bases). This CDR3 spans 15 amino acids. Germline CDR1 and CDR2: SGHTA and FQGNSA. With 5 bases removed from V and 1 base from J, the gap between germline ends came to 15 bases. DNA for the CDR3: TGTGCCAGCAGCCCGACTAGGATGTCGTCCTACGAGCAGTACTTC. Its translation: CASSPTRMSSYEQYF.

The V and J genes are TRBV12-5 and TRBJ2-1, with TRBD2 identical over 10 bases. Germline CDR1 is LGHNT and CDR2 is FRNRAP. This CDR3 is 15 amino acids long. Trimming took 4 bases from V and 10 from J; bases not matched to a gene: 10. DNA of the CDR3: TGTGCTAGTGGTTACCTAGCGGGGGAGAGGAGGGAGCAGTTCTTC. It translates to CASGYLAGERREQFF. Drawing the rest from reference TRBV12-5 and TRBJ2-1, the complete variable domain is DARVTQTPRHKVTEMGQEVTMRCQPILGHNTVFWYRQTMMQGLELLAYFRNRAPLDDSGMPKDRFSAEMPDATLATLKIQPSEPRDSAVYFCASGYLAGERREQFFGPGTRLTVL.

The rearrangement uses TRBV30 and TRBJ2-2; TRBD1 is a possible D gene (6 bases). Between the trimmed V and J ends, which lost 8 bases and 2 bases, there was a span of 15 bases. Germline V gene data show CDR1 as GTSNPN and CDR2 as SVGIG (reference sequence). The CDR3 covers 14 residues. In nucleotides, the CDR3 is TGTGCCAAGAAGGTACAGGGAAACACCGGGGAGCTGTTTTTT. Translated, it gives CAKKVQGNTGELFF.

This chain uses TRBV7-2 with TRBJ2-7, with a tentative D call TRBD1 (6 bases). With 2 bases removed from V and 0 bases from J, the gap between germline ends came to 11 bases. The CDR3 loop spans 15 amino acids. Germline loops: CDR1 SGHTA, CDR2 FQGNSA. CDR3 residues: CASSLPDRSSYEQYF. The DNA for the CDR3 is TGTGCCAGCAGCTTACCCGACAGGAGCTCCTACGAGCAGTACTTC.

The chain has TRBV28 and TRBJ1-2, with TRBD1 matching 8 bases. The CDR3 spans 13 residues. Germline CDR1 MDHEN, CDR2 SYDVKM. Germline trimming cut 5 bases from V and 4 bases from J; bases unmatched to any gene: 3. The CDR3 spells CASSTGTGYGYTF. The CDR3 DNA is TGTGCCAGCAGTACCGGGACAGGCTATGGCTACACCTTC.

The chain couples TRBV5-1 to TRBJ2-1; D remains unclear. This CDR3 is 17 amino acids long. V lost 1 base to trimming and J lost 5 bases, with 19 bases between them. Per the germline V gene, CDR1 is SGHRS and CDR2 is YFSETQ. The CDR3, as DNA: TGCGCCAGCAGCTTGTCCAGGTATATGGTACCTCACAATGAGCAGTTCTTC. Residues: CASSLSRYMVPHNEQFF.